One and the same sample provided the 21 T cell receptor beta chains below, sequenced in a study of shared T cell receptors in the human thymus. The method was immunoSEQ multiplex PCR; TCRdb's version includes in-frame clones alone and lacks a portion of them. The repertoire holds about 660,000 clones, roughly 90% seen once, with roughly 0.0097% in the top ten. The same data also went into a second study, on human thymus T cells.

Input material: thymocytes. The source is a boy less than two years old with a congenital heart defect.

CDR3 nucleotide sequence: TGCGCCAGCAGCCAAGAAACCCGGGATCAGCCCCAGCATTTT. Protein product: CASSQETRDQPQHF. The V gene is TRBV4-3, the J gene TRBJ1-5, with no clear D. This CDR3 contains 14 residues. Germline lookup yields CDR1 LGHNA and CDR2 YSLEER. Deletions cut 0 bases from V and 5 bases from J, with 8 bases between.

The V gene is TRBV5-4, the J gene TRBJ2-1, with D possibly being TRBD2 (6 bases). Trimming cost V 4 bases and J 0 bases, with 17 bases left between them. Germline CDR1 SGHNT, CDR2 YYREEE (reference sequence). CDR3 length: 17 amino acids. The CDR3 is CASSATTSNRSYNEQFF. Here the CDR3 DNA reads TGTGCCAGCAGCGCTACTACTAGCAACCGCTCCTACAATGAGCAGTTCTTC.

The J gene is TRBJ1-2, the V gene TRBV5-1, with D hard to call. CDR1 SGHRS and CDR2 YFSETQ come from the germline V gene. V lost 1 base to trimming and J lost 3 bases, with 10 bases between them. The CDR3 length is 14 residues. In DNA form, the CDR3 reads TGCGCCAGCAGCTTGAGGGAGGCGGACTATGGCTACACCTTC. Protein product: CASSLREADYGYTF. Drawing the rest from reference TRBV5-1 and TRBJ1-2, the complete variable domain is KAGVTQTPRYLIKTRGQQVTLSCSPISGHRSVSWYQQTPGQGLQFLFEYFSETQRNKGNFPGRFSGRQFSNSRSEMNVSTLELGDSALYLCASSLREADYGYTFGSGTRLTVV.

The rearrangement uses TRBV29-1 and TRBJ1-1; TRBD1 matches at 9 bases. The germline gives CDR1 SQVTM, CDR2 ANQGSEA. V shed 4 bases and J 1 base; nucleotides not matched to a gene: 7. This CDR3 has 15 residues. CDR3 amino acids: CSVGDRVAPNTEAFF. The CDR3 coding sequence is TGCAGCGTTGGGGACAGGGTCGCGCCGAACACTGAAGCTTTCTTT. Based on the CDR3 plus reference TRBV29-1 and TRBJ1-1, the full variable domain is SAVISQKPSRDICQRGTSLTIQCQVDSQVTMMFWYRQQPGQSLTLIATANQGSEATYESGFVIDKFPISRPNLTFSTLTVSNMSPEDSSIYLCSVGDRVAPNTEAFFGQGTRLTVV.

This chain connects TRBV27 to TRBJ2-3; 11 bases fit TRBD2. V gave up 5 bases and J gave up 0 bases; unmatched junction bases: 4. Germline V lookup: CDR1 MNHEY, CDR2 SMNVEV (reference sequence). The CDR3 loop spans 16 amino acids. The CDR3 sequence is CASSPRLAGSTDTQYF. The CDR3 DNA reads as TGTGCCAGCAGTCCGAGACTAGCGGGGAGCACAGATACGCAGTATTTT.

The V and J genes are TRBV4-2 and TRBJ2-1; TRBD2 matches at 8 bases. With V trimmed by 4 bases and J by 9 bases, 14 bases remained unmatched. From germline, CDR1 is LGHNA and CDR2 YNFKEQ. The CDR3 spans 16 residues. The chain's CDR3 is CASSRGSGSARIEQFF. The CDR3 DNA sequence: TGTGCCAGCAGCCGGGGAAGCGGGAGCGCTAGGATTGAGCAGTTCTTC.

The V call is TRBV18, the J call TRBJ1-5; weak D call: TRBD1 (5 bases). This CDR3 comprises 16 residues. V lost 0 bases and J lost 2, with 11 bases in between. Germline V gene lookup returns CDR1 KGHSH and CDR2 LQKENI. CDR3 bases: TGTGCCAGCTCACCACCCCAGGGTGAAGGCAATCAGCCCCAGCATTTT. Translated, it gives CASSPPQGEGNQPQHF.

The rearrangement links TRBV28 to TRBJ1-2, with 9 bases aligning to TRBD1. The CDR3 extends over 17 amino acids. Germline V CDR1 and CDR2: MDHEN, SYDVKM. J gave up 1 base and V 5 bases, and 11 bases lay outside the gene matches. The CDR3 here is CASSPDRGSPFNYGYTF. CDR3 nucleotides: TGTGCCAGCAGTCCGGACAGGGGTTCCCCCTTTAACTATGGCTACACCTTC.

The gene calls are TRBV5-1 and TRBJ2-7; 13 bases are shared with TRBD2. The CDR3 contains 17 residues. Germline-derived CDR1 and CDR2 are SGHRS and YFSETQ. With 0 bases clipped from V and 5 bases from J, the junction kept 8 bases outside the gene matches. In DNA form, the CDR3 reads TGCGCCAGCAGCTTGGCCGGGACTAGCGGGATGGGCGACGAGCAGTACTTC. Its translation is CASSLAGTSGMGDEQYF.

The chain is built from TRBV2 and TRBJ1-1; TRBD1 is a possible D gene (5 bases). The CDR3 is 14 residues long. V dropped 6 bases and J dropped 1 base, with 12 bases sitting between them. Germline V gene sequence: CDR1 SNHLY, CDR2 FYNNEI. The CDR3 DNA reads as TGTGCCAGCAGGGGGGGACCTCCGAACACTGAAGCTTTCTTT. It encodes CASRGGPPNTEAFF. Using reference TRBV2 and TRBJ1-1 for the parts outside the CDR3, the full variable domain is EPEVTQTPSHQVTQMGQEVILRCVPISNHLYFYWYRQILGQKVEFLVSFYNNEISEKSEIFDDQFSVERPDGSNFTLKIRSTKLEDSAMYFCASRGGPPNTEAFFGQGTRLTVV.

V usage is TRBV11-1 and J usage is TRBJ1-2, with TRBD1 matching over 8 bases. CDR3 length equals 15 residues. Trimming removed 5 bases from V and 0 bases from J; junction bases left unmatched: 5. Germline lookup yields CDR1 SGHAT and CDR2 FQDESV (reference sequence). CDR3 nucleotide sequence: TGTGCCAGCAGCCGAGGACAGGGCGCTAACTATGGCTACACCTTC. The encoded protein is CASSRGQGANYGYTF. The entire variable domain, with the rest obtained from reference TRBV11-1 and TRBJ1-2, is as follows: EAEVAQSPRYKITEKSQAVAFWCDPISGHATLYWYRQILGQGPELLVQFQDESVVDDSQLPKDRFSAERLKGVDSTLKIQPAELGDSAMYLCASSRGQGANYGYTFGSGTRLTVV.

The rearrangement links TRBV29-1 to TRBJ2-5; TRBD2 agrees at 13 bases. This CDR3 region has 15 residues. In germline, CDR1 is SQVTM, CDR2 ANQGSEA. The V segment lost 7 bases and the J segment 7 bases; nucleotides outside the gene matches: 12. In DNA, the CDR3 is TGCAGCGGACGACTAGCGGGAGGTCCCCACGCGACCCAGTACTTC. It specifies CSGRLAGGPHATQYF.

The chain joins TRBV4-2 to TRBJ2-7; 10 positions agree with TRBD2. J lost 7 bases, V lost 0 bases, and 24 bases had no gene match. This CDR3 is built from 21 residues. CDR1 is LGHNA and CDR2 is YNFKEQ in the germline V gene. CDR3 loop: CASSQEMSRLAGVGTKGEQYF. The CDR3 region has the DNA TGTGCCAGCAGCCAAGAAATGTCCAGGCTAGCGGGAGTTGGAACAAAGGGAGAGCAGTACTTC.

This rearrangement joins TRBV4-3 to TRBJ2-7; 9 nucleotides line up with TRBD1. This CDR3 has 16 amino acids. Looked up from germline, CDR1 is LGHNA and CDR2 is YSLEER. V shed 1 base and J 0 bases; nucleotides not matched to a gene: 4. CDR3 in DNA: TGCGCCAGCAGCCAAGGGTGGGACAGGGCCTCCTACGAGCAGTACTTC. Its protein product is CASSQGWDRASYEQYF.

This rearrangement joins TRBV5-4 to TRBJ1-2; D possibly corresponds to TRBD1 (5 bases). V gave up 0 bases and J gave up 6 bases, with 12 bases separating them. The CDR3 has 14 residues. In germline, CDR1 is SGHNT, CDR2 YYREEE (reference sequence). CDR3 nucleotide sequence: TGTGCCAGCAGCTTGGTTGGGGGAGGGGATGGCTACACCTTC. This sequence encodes CASSLVGGGDGYTF. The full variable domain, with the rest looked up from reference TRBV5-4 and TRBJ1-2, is ETGVTQSPTHLIKTRGQQVTLRCSSQSGHNTVSWYQQALGQGPQFIFQYYREEENGRGNFPPRFSGLQFPNYSSELNVNALELDDSALYLCASSLVGGGDGYTFGSGTRLTVV.

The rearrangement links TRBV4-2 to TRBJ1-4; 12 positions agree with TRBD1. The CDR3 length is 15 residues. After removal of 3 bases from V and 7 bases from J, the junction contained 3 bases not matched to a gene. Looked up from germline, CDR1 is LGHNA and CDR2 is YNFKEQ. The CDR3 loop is CASSQMGQGAEKLFF. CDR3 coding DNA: TGTGCCAGCAGCCAGATGGGACAGGGGGCTGAAAAACTGTTTTTT.

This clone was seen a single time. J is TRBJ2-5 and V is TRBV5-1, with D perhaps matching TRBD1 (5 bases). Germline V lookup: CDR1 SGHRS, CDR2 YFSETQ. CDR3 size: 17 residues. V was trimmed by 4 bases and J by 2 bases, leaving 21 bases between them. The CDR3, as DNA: TGCGCCAGCAGCCTAAGACCGACAGAACCTCCTCAAGAGACCCAGTACTTC. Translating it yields CASSLRPTEPPQETQYF.

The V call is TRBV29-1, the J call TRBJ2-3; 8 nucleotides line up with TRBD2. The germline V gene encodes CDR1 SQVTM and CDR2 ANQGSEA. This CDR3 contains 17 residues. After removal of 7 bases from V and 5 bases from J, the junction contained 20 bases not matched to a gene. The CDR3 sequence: CSAKRVDGGRSGDTQYF. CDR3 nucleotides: TGCAGCGCCAAAAGGGTGGATGGCGGGAGGAGTGGAGATACGCAGTATTTT.

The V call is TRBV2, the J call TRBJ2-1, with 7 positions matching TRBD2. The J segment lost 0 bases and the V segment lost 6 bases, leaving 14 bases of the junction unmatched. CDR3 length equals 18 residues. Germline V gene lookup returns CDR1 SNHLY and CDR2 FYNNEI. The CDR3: CASSGGLLPYSSYNEQFF. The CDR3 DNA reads TGTGCCAGCAGCGGGGGACTACTTCCTTACTCCTCCTACAATGAGCAGTTCTTC.

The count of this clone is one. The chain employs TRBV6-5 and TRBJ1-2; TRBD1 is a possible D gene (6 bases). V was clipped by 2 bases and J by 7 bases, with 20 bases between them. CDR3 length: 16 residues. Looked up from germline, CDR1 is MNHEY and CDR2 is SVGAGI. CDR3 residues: CASSYTRRGGASGYTF. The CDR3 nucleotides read TGTGCCAGCAGTTACACCCGCCGGGGGGGGGCGTCTGGCTACACCTTC.

The CDR3 DNA follows: TGTGCCAGCAGTTACTCGTGGGGGGGAGAAGCTTTCTTT. Residues: CASSYSWGGEAFF. This chain links TRBV6-5 with TRBJ1-1; D may be TRBD1 (5 bases). Germline V gene lookup returns CDR1 MNHEY and CDR2 SVGAGI. The CDR3 consists of 13 residues. V was pared by 0 bases and J by 8 bases, with 10 bases between.